These 32 T cell receptor beta chains were sequenced from one sample in a study of blood T cell repertoires in COVID-19. TCRdb keeps only in-frame clones here, not all; method: immunoSEQ multiplex PCR. The sample has about 120,000 clones, 82% seen once. Sequenced material: peripheral blood. These receptor sequences come from a man aged 70 or older with acute or convalescent COVID-19.

The V gene is TRBV28, the J gene TRBJ1-2; D might be TRBD1 (5 bases). Between the trimmed V and J ends, which lost 10 bases and 5 bases, there was a span of 17 bases. CDR1 MDHEN and CDR2 SYDVKM come from the germline V gene. The CDR3 runs to 13 residues. The CDR3 protein is CAITGGTAYGYTF. The DNA for the CDR3 is TGTGCCATAACCGGGGGGACGGCATATGGCTACACCTTC.

The chain joins TRBV18 to TRBJ1-2; 7 bases agree with TRBD1. V dropped 0 bases and J dropped 6; count of bases not matched to a gene: 10. This CDR3 comprises 16 residues. The germline CDR1 and CDR2 sequences are KGHSH and LQKENI. The CDR3 sequence is CASSPPSEGAAHGYTF. Here the CDR3 DNA reads TGTGCCAGCTCACCACCGTCCGAGGGGGCCGCACATGGCTACACCTTC. The full variable domain, its missing parts supplied by reference TRBV18 and TRBJ1-2, is NAGVMQNPRHLVRRRGQEARLRCSPMKGHSHVYWYRQLPEEGLKFMVYLQKENIIDESGMPKERFSAEFPKEGPSILRIQQVVRGDSAAYFCASSPPSEGAAHGYTFGSGTRLTVV.

CDR3 amino acids: CASSGVQGVAGELFF. CDR3 DNA sequence: TGTGCCAGCAGTGGGGTACAGGGGGTGGCCGGGGAGCTGTTTTTT. V and J are TRBV2 and TRBJ2-2, with 8 bases aligning to TRBD1. The CDR3 has 15 amino acids. CDR1 SNHLY and CDR2 FYNNEI come from the germline V gene. V was pared by 4 bases and J by 6 bases, with 7 bases of the junction left unmatched.

J is TRBJ2-3 and V is TRBV7-8; D possibly corresponds to TRBD1 (6 bases). Trimming pared 1 base from V and 3 bases from J, leaving 14 bases between. Germline-derived CDR1 and CDR2 are SGHVS and FQNEAQ. The CDR3 spans 16 residues. The CDR3 region has the DNA TGTGCCAGCAGCTTAGAACAGGGATCCGGGACAGATACGCAGTATTTT. Encoded protein: CASSLEQGSGTDTQYF.

In its sample, this clone was seen a few times. This chain joins TRBV3-1 (or the pseudogene TRBV3-2) and TRBJ1-2; 11 bases are shared with TRBD1. Germline assignment: CDR1 LGHDT and CDR2 YNNKEL (reference sequence). The CDR3 length is 17 residues. The V segment lost 1 base and the J segment 6 bases; nucleotides outside the gene matches: 10. CDR3 bases: TGTGCCAGCAGCCAAGGTTGGACAGGGGGCGCGAGAAATGGCTACACCTTC. This translates into CASSQGWTGGARNGYTF.

The V call is TRBV27, the J call TRBJ2-2, with 8 bases identical to TRBD2. With 8 bases clipped from V and 6 bases from J, the junction kept 11 bases outside the gene matches. CDR1 is MNHEY, CDR2 SMNVEV, per germline (reference sequence). CDR3 size: 15 residues. CDR3 protein: CASRPGTSWAGELFF. CDR3 bases: TGTGCCAGCCGCCCCGGGACTAGTTGGGCCGGGGAGCTGTTTTTT.

The J gene is TRBJ2-2, the V gene TRBV3-1 (or the pseudogene TRBV3-2), with 7 bases identical to TRBD1. Unmatched junction bases numbered 3, after V lost 7 bases and J lost 4 bases. This CDR3 region has 13 residues. Germline values: CDR1 LGHDT, CDR2 YNNKEL (reference sequence). CDR3 coding DNA: TGTGCCAGCAACACAGGGGCCACCGGGGAGCTGTTTTTT. Translated, it gives CASNTGATGELFF.

This chain links TRBV6-2 or TRBV6-3 with TRBJ1-6, with D hard to call. V gave up 0 bases and J gave up 6 bases, with 12 bases separating them. From germline, CDR1 is MNHEY and CDR2 SVGEGT. CDR3 size: 16 residues. In DNA, the CDR3 is TGTGCCAGCAGTTACTCGCTTTCACTCCGTAATTCACCCCTCCACTTT. Protein sequence: CASSYSLSLRNSPLHF.

The rearrangement links TRBV25-1 to TRBJ2-1; 13 bases are shared with TRBD2. V lost 3 bases and J lost 0; bases outside the gene matches: 2. The CDR3 is 17 amino acids. From germline, CDR1 is MGHDK and CDR2 SYGVNS. For the CDR3, the DNA is TGTGCCAGCAGTGACTGGACTAGCGGGAGCTCCTACAATGAGCAGTTCTTC. It translates to CASSDWTSGSSYNEQFF.

The chain recombines TRBV30 with TRBJ1-1, with TRBD1 as a possible D gene (6 bases). CDR1 GTSNPN and CDR2 SVGIG come from the germline V gene (reference sequence). The CDR3 runs 12 residues. The CDR3 loop is CAGGRRNTEAFF. The CDR3 nucleotides read TGTGCTGGGGGCAGGAGGAACACTGAAGCTTTCTTT.

This clone was seen a few times. The gene calls are TRBV30 and TRBJ1-5; D unresolved. This CDR3 region has 14 residues. Germline V CDR1 and CDR2: GTSNPN, SVGIG (reference sequence). V was pared by 3 bases and J by 3 bases, with 12 bases between. CDR3 loop: CAWSPDTANQPQHF. The CDR3 nucleotides read TGTGCCTGGAGCCCCGACACTGCCAATCAGCCCCAGCATTTT. The full variable domain, with the rest looked up from reference TRBV30 and TRBJ1-5, is SQTIHQWPATLVQPVGSPLSLECTVEGTSNPNLYWYRQAAGRGLQLLFYSVGIGQISSEVPQNLSASRPQDRQFILSSKKLLLSDSGFYLCAWSPDTANQPQHFGDGTRLSIL.

The CDR3 region is CATSGTSSGYLEQFF. In nucleotides, the CDR3 is TGTGCCACCAGTGGCACTTCTAGCGGGTACCTTGAGCAGTTCTTC. The chain combines TRBV24-1 with TRBJ2-1, with TRBD2 matching over 8 bases. The CDR3 contains 15 residues. J was trimmed by 9 bases and V by 5 bases; bases with no gene match: 11. Germline CDR1 reads KGHDR; CDR2 reads SFDVKD.

The J gene is TRBJ2-1, the V gene TRBV20-1, with TRBD2 matching 7 bases. Germline values: CDR1 DFQATT, CDR2 SNEGSKA (reference sequence). V shed 3 bases, J shed 4 bases, and the junction held 6 bases outside the gene matches. The CDR3 has 14 residues. The CDR3 nucleotides read TGCAGTGCTAGTAGGGGTAGCGGGTACAATGAGCAGTTCTTC. Translation: CSASRGSGYNEQFF.

V and J are TRBV9 and TRBJ2-7; 12 bases agree with TRBD2. The CDR3 has 15 amino acids. Trimming removed 4 bases from V and 5 bases from J; junction bases left unmatched: 7. Per germline, CDR1 SGDLS and CDR2 YYNGEE. The CDR3 reads CASSPRLAGVHEQYF. For the CDR3, the DNA is TGTGCCAGCAGCCCCCGACTAGCGGGAGTCCACGAGCAGTACTTC.

This clone has a handful of counts. The J gene is TRBJ1-3, the V gene TRBV5-6; tentatively, D is TRBD1 (5 bases). Germline-derived CDR1 and CDR2 are SGHDT and YYEEEE. The ends were cut back, 0 bases at V and 0 bases at J, with 10 bases in the middle. The CDR3 covers 16 residues. CDR3 nucleotide sequence: TGTGCCAGCAGCTTGGAGGGGATTAGCTCTGGAAACACCATATATTTT. This gives the protein CASSLEGISSGNTIYF.

The chain uses TRBV7-9 and TRBJ2-7; the match to TRBD2 covers 11 bases. The germline V gene encodes CDR1 SEHNR and CDR2 FQNEAQ (reference sequence). CDR3 size: 14 residues. The ends lost 3 bases at V and 2 bases at J; junction bases unmatched: 0. The CDR3 loop is CASSLTSGTYEQYF. CDR3 in DNA: TGTGCCAGCAGCTTGACTAGCGGGACCTACGAGCAGTACTTC.

The V gene is TRBV7-9, the J gene TRBJ2-2, with TRBD2 as a possible D gene (6 bases). With 3 bases removed from V and 4 bases from J, the gap between germline ends came to 12 bases. The germline V gene has CDR1 SEHNR and CDR2 FQNEAQ (reference sequence). The CDR3 has 15 residues. The CDR3 DNA reads as TGTGCCAGCAGCTTTAAGGCCGGGGGCACCGGGGAGCTGTTTTTT. It is translated as CASSFKAGGTGELFF.

The chain uses TRBV29-1 and TRBJ1-3; D not resolved. This CDR3 region has 13 residues. Trimming took 4 bases from V and 2 from J, leaving 9 bases between them. CDR1 SQVTM and CDR2 ANQGSEA come from the germline V gene. CDR3 nucleotide sequence: TGCAGCGTTGTAACAATTACTGGAAACACCATATATTTT. It specifies CSVVTITGNTIYF.

In this sample, this clone turned up once. The chain employs TRBV6-5 and TRBJ1-6, with D hard to call. The CDR3 extends over 16 amino acids. Between the trimmed V and J ends, which lost 0 bases and 3 bases, there was a span of 9 bases. Germline assignment: CDR1 MNHEY and CDR2 SVGAGI. CDR3 bases: TGTGCCAGCAGTTACTCGTGGCGGAGCTATAATTCACCCCTCCACTTT. Translating it yields CASSYSWRSYNSPLHF.

V usage is TRBV7-2 and J usage is TRBJ2-7; D unclear. The CDR3 has 12 residues. V lost 3 bases and J 6 bases, leaving 9 bases between the germline ends. Germline V gene data show CDR1 as SGHTA and CDR2 as FQGNSA. The CDR3 reads CASSFTPLEQYF. In DNA form, the CDR3 reads TGTGCCAGCAGCTTCACACCCCTCGAGCAGTACTTC.

The CDR3 sequence is CAISGRGSYEQYF. CDR3 nucleotide sequence: TGTGCCATCAGCGGCAGGGGGTCCTACGAGCAGTACTTC. The chain has TRBV10-3 and TRBJ2-7; TRBD1 agrees at 7 bases. CDR3 size: 13 residues. V shed 6 bases, J shed 1 base, and the junction held 3 bases outside the gene matches. From germline, CDR1 is ENHRY and CDR2 SYGVKD.

The chain is built from TRBV30 and TRBJ1-3; TRBD1 matches 7 bases. Trimming took 0 bases from V and 0 from J; bases not matched to a gene: 5. From germline, CDR1 is GTSNPN and CDR2 SVGIG (reference sequence). This CDR3 spans 16 amino acids. The CDR3 nucleotides read TGTGCCTGGAGTGTAGTAAGGACAGGCTCTGGAAACACCATATATTTT. This gives the protein CAWSVVRTGSGNTIYF.

This clone was observed a handful of times. The chain is built from TRBV9 and TRBJ1-5, with D unresolved. The length of the CDR3 is 13 residues. Trimming shortened V by 0 bases and J by 4 bases, and 5 bases separated the two germline ends. CDR1 is SGDLS and CDR2 is YYNGEE in the germline V gene. The CDR3 DNA is TGTGCCAGCAGCGTAGGGCCAAATCAGCCCCAGCATTTT. The encoded protein is CASSVGPNQPQHF.

The rearrangement links TRBV19 to TRBJ1-2; possibly TRBD1 for D (5 bases). CDR3 length: 13 residues. Trimming took 5 bases from V and 8 from J, leaving 15 bases between them. From germline, CDR1 is LNHDA and CDR2 SQIVND (reference sequence). CDR3 amino acids: CASSATVSQGYTF. The CDR3 coding sequence is TGTGCCAGTAGTGCGACAGTGAGTCAGGGCTACACCTTC.

As for this clone: Other DNA sequences from this sample encode an identical CDR3 as well. This rearrangement joins TRBV5-1 to TRBJ1-4; D not resolved. Germline-derived CDR1 and CDR2 are SGHRS and YFSETQ. Trimming removed 1 base from V and 3 bases from J, with 4 bases in between. The CDR3 totals 13 residues. The CDR3 region is CASSLPPNEKLFF. The CDR3 DNA sequence: TGCGCCAGCAGCTTGCCTCCTAATGAAAAACTGTTTTTT. The full variable domain, in which reference TRBV5-1 and TRBJ1-4 provide the parts outside the CDR3, is KAGVTQTPRYLIKTRGQQVTLSCSPISGHRSVSWYQQTPGQGLQFLFEYFSETQRNKGNFPGRFSGRQFSNSRSEMNVSTLELGDSALYLCASSLPPNEKLFFGSGTQLSVL.

This chain joins TRBV9 and TRBJ1-4; the D gene is possibly TRBD1 (6 bases). V lost 3 bases and J lost 5, with 11 bases in between. This CDR3 is 14 amino acids long. Looked up from germline, CDR1 is SGDLS and CDR2 is YYNGEE. The CDR3 sequence: CASSGGTWNEKLFF. CDR3 nucleotides: TGTGCCAGCAGCGGGGGGACATGGAATGAAAAACTGTTTTTT.

The chain has TRBV10-3 and TRBJ2-5; 11 bases fit TRBD1. The trim removed 5 bases at V and 2 bases at J, leaving 4 bases unmatched. This CDR3 spans 15 amino acids. The germline V gene has CDR1 ENHRY and CDR2 SYGVKD. The CDR3 region is CAISTGQGAQETQYF. DNA of the CDR3: TGTGCCATCAGTACCGGACAGGGGGCGCAAGAGACCCAGTACTTC.

This clone was seen only once. This chain connects TRBV5-1 to TRBJ1-2; D gene unclear. Trimming shortened V by 2 bases and J by 2 bases, and 7 bases separated the two germline ends. This CDR3 is built from 13 residues. From germline, CDR1 is SGHRS and CDR2 YFSETQ. CDR3: CASSLEQNYGYTF. In DNA form, the CDR3 reads TGCGCCAGCAGCTTAGAACAGAACTATGGCTACACCTTC. Using reference TRBV5-1 and TRBJ1-2 for the parts outside the CDR3, the full variable domain is KAGVTQTPRYLIKTRGQQVTLSCSPISGHRSVSWYQQTPGQGLQFLFEYFSETQRNKGNFPGRFSGRQFSNSRSEMNVSTLELGDSALYLCASSLEQNYGYTFGSGTRLTVV.

CDR3 protein: CSVSGKQGNYEQYF. CDR3 nucleotide sequence: TGCAGCGTTTCAGGCAAACAGGGAAACTACGAGCAGTACTTC. This chain connects TRBV29-1 to TRBJ2-7; possible D gene TRBD1, 6 bases. The CDR3 runs to 14 residues. Germline CDR1 and CDR2: SQVTM and ANQGSEA. With 5 bases removed from V and 3 bases from J, the gap between germline ends came to 17 bases.

The chain uses TRBV28 and TRBJ1-1; D gene uncertain. This CDR3 region has 13 residues. The V gene's germline CDR1 is MDHEN and CDR2 SYDVKM. Deletions cut 6 bases from V and 1 base from J, with 9 bases between. CDR3 residues: CASRFTANTEAFF. The CDR3 bases are TGTGCCAGCAGGTTCACAGCGAACACTGAAGCTTTCTTT. The complete variable domain, with remaining parts taken from reference TRBV28 and TRBJ1-1, reads DVKVTQSSRYLVKRTGEKVFLECVQDMDHENMFWYRQDPGLGLRLIYFSYDVKMKEKGDIPEGYSVSREKKERFSLILESASTNQTSMYLCASRFTANTEAFFGQGTRLTVV.

The gene calls are TRBV19 and TRBJ2-5, with 11 bases aligning to TRBD2. Unmatched junction bases numbered 13, after V lost 6 bases and J lost 7 bases. The length of the CDR3 is 16 residues. Germline-derived CDR1 and CDR2 are LNHDA and SQIVND (reference sequence). The CDR3 DNA reads as TGTGCCAGTAGCCCCCTAGCGGGAGGACCCCGGGGGACCCAGTACTTC. Amino acids: CASSPLAGGPRGTQYF.

This chain uses TRBV6-6 with TRBJ1-5, with TRBD1 as a possible D gene (6 bases). The CDR3 is 15 amino acids. In germline, CDR1 is MNHNY, CDR2 SVGAGI (reference sequence). Trimming stripped 6 bases from V and 4 bases from J, with 16 bases between. CDR3 region: CASRSQGNGNQPQHF. CDR3 bases: TGTGCCAGCAGGTCTCAGGGGAATGGAAATCAGCCCCAGCATTTT.